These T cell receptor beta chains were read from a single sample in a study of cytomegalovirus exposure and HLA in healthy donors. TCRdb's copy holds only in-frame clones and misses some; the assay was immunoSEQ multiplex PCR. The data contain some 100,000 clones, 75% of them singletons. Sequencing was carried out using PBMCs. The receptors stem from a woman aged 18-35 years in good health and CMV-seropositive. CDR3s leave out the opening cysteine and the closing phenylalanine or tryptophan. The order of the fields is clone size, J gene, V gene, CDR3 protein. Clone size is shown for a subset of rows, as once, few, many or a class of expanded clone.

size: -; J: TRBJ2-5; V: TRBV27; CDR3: ASSLASQETQY
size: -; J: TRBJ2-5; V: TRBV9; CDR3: ASTPRTAQETQY
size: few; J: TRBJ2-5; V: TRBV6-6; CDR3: ASSYRDSFQETQY
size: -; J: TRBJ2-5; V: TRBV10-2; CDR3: ASSETSGTQETQY
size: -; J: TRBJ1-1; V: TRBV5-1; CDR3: ASGQGTGGTEAF
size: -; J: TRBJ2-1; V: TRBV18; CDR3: ASSRTSGNGNEQF
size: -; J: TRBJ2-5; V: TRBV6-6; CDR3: ASTLGQGHQETQY
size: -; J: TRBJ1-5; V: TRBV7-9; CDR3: ASSARDRGSQH
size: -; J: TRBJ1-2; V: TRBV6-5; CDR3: ASSYEGQGARGYT
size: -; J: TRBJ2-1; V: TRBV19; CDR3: ASSMVIAGGYEQF
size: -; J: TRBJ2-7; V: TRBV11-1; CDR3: ASSRGQVSSYEQY
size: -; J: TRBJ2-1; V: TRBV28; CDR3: ASSLGGGFYNEQF
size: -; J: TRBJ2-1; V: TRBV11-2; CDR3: ASSLVSYEQF
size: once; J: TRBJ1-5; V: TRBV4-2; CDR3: ASSQDTQLNQPQH
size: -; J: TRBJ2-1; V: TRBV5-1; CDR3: ASSLGRGAGGPNEQF
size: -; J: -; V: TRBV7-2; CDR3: ASSLISLSSYEQY
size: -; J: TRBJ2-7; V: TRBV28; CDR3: ASSSWGQEQY
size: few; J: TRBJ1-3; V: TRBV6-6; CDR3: ASSYIVTGAGNTIY